A single sample gave rise to the 13 T cell receptor beta chains below, sequenced in a study of graft-versus-host responses after intestinal transplantation. Sequencing was performed with immunoSEQ multiplex PCR; in TCRdb, only in-frame clones are kept and a portion is missing. Altogether some 110,000 clones are present, 90% being singletons, with the ten largest covering about 0.18%. No antigen has been assigned to these receptors. This sample comprised unstimulated CD4+ T cells sorted from spleen or lymph node cells, obtained before intestinal transplant. These receptor sequences come from a human donor who received an intestinal transplant.

This chain joins TRBV9 and TRBJ2-1; 8 positions match TRBD2. CDR3 length: 16 amino acids. The germline gives CDR1 SGDLS, CDR2 YYNGEE. J was trimmed by 5 bases and V by 4 bases; bases with no gene match: 11. The CDR3 region is CASSTSQREGNNEQFF. CDR3 nucleotide sequence: TGTGCCAGCAGCACCTCACAACGGGAGGGAAACAATGAGCAGTTCTTC.

This clone was detected only a few times. The CDR3 DNA sequence: TGTGCCACCCGGGACAGGGGTAACGAGCAGTACTTC. Translation gives CATRDRGNEQYF. V is TRBV6-5 and J is TRBJ2-7, with 10 bases identical to TRBD1. This CDR3 contains 12 residues. The germline gives CDR1 MNHEY, CDR2 SVGAGI. The J segment lost 5 bases and the V segment lost 10 bases, leaving 5 bases of the junction unmatched.

This chain uses TRBV6-5 with TRBJ2-1; D possibly corresponds to TRBD2 (7 bases). The CDR3 covers 13 residues. V shed 6 bases and J shed 7 bases, with 13 bases lying between them. CDR1 and CDR2 (germline): MNHEY, SVGAGI. CDR3 sequence reads: CASRGGAGNEQFF. The CDR3 coding sequence is TGTGCCAGCAGAGGGGGGGCGGGGAATGAGCAGTTCTTC.

This rearrangement joins TRBV25-1 to TRBJ2-6, with 7 bases fitting TRBD1. CDR3 length equals 16 residues. The V gene's germline CDR1 is MGHDK and CDR2 SYGVNS. V shed 6 bases and J 2 bases; nucleotides not matched to a gene: 7. CDR3 nucleotide sequence: TGTGCCAGCAGCGACTCTACAGGGGCTGGGGCCAACGTCCTGACTTTC. Its protein product is CASSDSTGAGANVLTF.

This clone has only one observation. The chain joins TRBV11-2 to TRBJ2-7; the match to TRBD2 covers 8 bases. V dropped 2 bases and J dropped 2; count of bases not matched to a gene: 8. In germline, CDR1 is SGHAT, CDR2 FQNNGV. This CDR3 comprises 16 residues. The CDR3 bases are TGTGCCAGCAGCTTAACTACTAGCGGAATCCCCTACGAGCAGTACTTC. As protein: CASSLTTSGIPYEQYF.

V and J are TRBV7-2 and TRBJ2-5; 11 positions match TRBD2. With V trimmed by 1 base and J by 3 bases, 13 bases remained unmatched. The CDR3 has 19 amino acids. The V gene's germline CDR1 is SGHTA and CDR2 FQGNSA. The CDR3 here is CASSLDGVAWGLAEETQYF. In DNA form, the CDR3 reads TGTGCCAGCAGCTTAGATGGCGTGGCTTGGGGACTAGCGGAAGAGACCCAGTACTTC.

Only one count was recorded for this clone. The J gene is TRBJ1-1, the V gene TRBV6-5; TRBD1 is a possible D gene (6 bases). The CDR3 spans 15 residues. Per germline, CDR1 MNHEY and CDR2 SVGAGI. The V end was cut by 6 bases, the J end by 3 bases, with 17 bases between. CDR3: CASSHEGGAYTEAFF. The CDR3 DNA follows: TGTGCCAGCAGCCACGAGGGGGGGGCGTACACTGAAGCTTTCTTT.

The chain combines TRBV6-5 with TRBJ2-3, with TRBD2 matching 7 bases. With 4 bases clipped from V and 4 bases from J, the junction kept 11 bases outside the gene matches. The CDR3 consists of 16 residues. Germline CDR1 MNHEY, CDR2 SVGAGI. Here the CDR3 reads CASSFGLGLGPDTQYF. CDR3 nucleotides: TGTGCCAGCAGTTTTGGACTAGGGTTGGGTCCAGATACGCAGTATTTT.

The chain joins TRBV29-1 to TRBJ1-1, with no clear D. Germline V gene data show CDR1 as SQVTM and CDR2 as ANQGSEA. This CDR3 is 13 amino acids long. V dropped 5 bases and J dropped 4 bases, with 14 bases sitting between them. The CDR3 spells CSVSQFKGTEAFF. The CDR3 DNA reads TGCAGCGTTTCACAGTTTAAAGGCACTGAAGCTTTCTTT.

The gene calls are TRBV19 and TRBJ2-7; no reliable D call. Germline V gene lookup returns CDR1 LNHDA and CDR2 SQIVND (reference sequence). V was clipped by 5 bases and J by 0 bases, with 14 bases between them. The CDR3 loop spans 15 amino acids. In DNA form, the CDR3 reads TGTGCCAGTAGTCCTCCTAGTCCGAGCTCCTACGAGCAGTACTTC. It codes for CASSPPSPSSYEQYF.

V gene TRBV19 combines with J gene TRBJ2-1, with TRBD2 matching 7 bases. The CDR3 has 14 residues. J lost 4 bases, V lost 9 bases, and 9 bases had no gene match. Germline CDR1 and CDR2: LNHDA and SQIVND (reference sequence). In DNA form, the CDR3 reads TGTGCCAGCTCGAAAGGGCGGGAGTACAATGAGCAGTTCTTC. Residues: CASSKGREYNEQFF.

The gene calls are TRBV19 and TRBJ2-1; the match to TRBD2 covers 8 bases. Germline V gene sequence: CDR1 LNHDA, CDR2 SQIVND (reference sequence). J lost 5 bases, V lost 7 bases, and 13 bases had no gene match. The CDR3 extends over 16 amino acids. CDR3: CASKGLAGLLDNEQFF. DNA for the CDR3: TGTGCCAGTAAGGGCCTAGCGGGCCTTCTGGACAATGAGCAGTTCTTC.

This clone was seen a few times. The rearrangement links TRBV30 to TRBJ2-7; 8 nucleotides line up with TRBD2. Germline lookup yields CDR1 GTSNPN and CDR2 SVGIG (reference sequence). V trimming: 3 bases; J trimming: 5 bases; junction bases outside the gene matches: 0. The CDR3 consists of 11 residues. This CDR3 is CAWRTSDEQYF. The CDR3 nucleotides read TGTGCCTGGAGGACTAGCGACGAGCAGTACTTC. Supplemented by reference TRBV30 and TRBJ2-7, the full variable domain reads SQTIHQWPATLVQPVGSPLSLECTVEGTSNPNLYWYRQAAGRGLQLLFYSVGIGQISSEVPQNLSASRPQDRQFILSSKKLLLSDSGFYLCAWRTSDEQYFGPGTRLTVT.